The TCR beta chain described here comes from a study of T cell repertoires in MIS-A myocarditis. Deletions cut 0 bases from V and 5 bases from J, with 9 bases between. From germline, CDR1 is SGHDT and CDR2 YYEEEE. This CDR3 spans 14 amino acids. This clone was counted a single time. Clones were read by immunoSEQ multiplex PCR, and TCRdb kept only the in-frame ones, dropping some. The sample holds about 6,000 clones, approximately 80% seen once. Material for sequencing was interventricular septum heart tissue obtained at autopsy. This receptor was obtained from a man aged 18 to 35 with fulminant myocarditis from multisystem inflammatory syndrome in adults (MIS-A) after COVID-19. The J gene is TRBJ1-3, the V gene TRBV5-6, with unresolved D. CDR3 bases: TGTGCCAGCAGCTTGGCCCACGTCCGAAACACCATATATTTT. Its translation: CASSLAHVRNTIYF.